The rows below give T cell receptor beta chains drawn from one sample of a study of T cell repertoires in cytomegalovirus infection. Each CDR3 protein gets one entry after TCRdb re-called the reads with MiXCR. This table holds hundreds of thousands of distinct CDR3 sequences, roughly 22% found once. The specimen was CD8+ T cells from PBMCs. Receptors were obtained from a human donor in good health (CMV status not recorded). Some clones in this sample may be carry-over from other donors' samples. CDR3s include the opening cysteine and the closing phenylalanine or tryptophan. A D gene is named only where the DNA matches it firmly. Clone size is shown for a subset of rows, as once, few, many or a class of expanded clone.

v_call,clone_size,j_call,d_call,cdr3_aa,cdr3_nt
TRBV29-1,-,TRBJ1-2,-,CSVVREDYGYTF,TGCAGCGTTGTAAGGGAGGACTATGGCTACACCTTC
TRBV5-1,few,TRBJ2-1,TRBD2,CASSLLAGGLNEQFF,TGCGCCAGCAGCCTACTAGCGGGGGGGCTCAATGAGCAGTTCTTC
TRBV7-9,many,TRBJ2-7,-,CASSLPGGYEQYF,TGCGCCAGCAGCCTCCCGGGTGGCTACGAGCAGTACTTC
TRBV28,-,TRBJ2-1,-,CASSPGDGSYNEQFF,TGTGCCAGCAGCCCCGGGGACGGCTCCTACAATGAGCAGTTCTTC
TRBV4-1,few,TRBJ1-1,-,CASSQAERRTEAFF,TGCGCCAGCAGCCAAGCGGAGAGACGGACTGAAGCTTTCTTT
TRBV7-3,-,TRBJ1-2,-,CASSGGFGYTF,TGTGCCAGCTCCGGGGGGTTTGGCTACACCTTC
TRBV12-3/TRBV12-4,-,TRBJ2-5,-,CASRKDSAETQYF,TGTGCCAGCAGAAAGGACAGCGCAGAGACCCAGTACTTC
TRBV5-4,many,TRBJ2-7,TRBD1,CASSFPTGGIYEQYF,TGTGCCAGCAGCTTCCCGACAGGGGGGATCTACGAGCAGTACTTC
TRBV3-1,many,TRBJ2-7,-,CASSQDYGTDFYEQYF,TGTGCCAGCAGCCAAGATTATGGGACGGATTTCTACGAGCAGTACTTC
TRBV7-9,-,TRBJ2-1,TRBD1,CASSPQGQVSDNEQFF,TGTGCCAGCAGCCCCCAAGGACAGGTCTCGGACAATGAGCAGTTCTTC
TRBV7-6,-,TRBJ2-2,-,CASSGGPLHTGELFF,TGTGCCAGCAGCGGGGGTCCTCTTCACACCGGGGAGCTGTTTTTT
TRBV4-1,-,TRBJ1-1,-,CASSQTRGTEAFF,TGCGCCAGCAGCCAAACGCGGGGCACTGAAGCTTTCTTT
TRBV7-9,many,TRBJ1-2,-,CASSSTGGSYGYTF,TGTGCCAGCAGCTCAACAGGAGGAAGCTATGGCTACACCTTC
TRBV7-9,many,TRBJ2-3,TRBD2,CASSSRTSGSIQGDTQYF,TGTGCCAGCAGCTCCCGGACTAGCGGGTCCATCCAGGGAGATACGCAGTATTTT
TRBV7-9,few,TRBJ1-1,-,CASSLRITEAFF,TGTGCCAGCAGCCTACGAATCACTGAAGCTTTCTTT
TRBV7-9,many,TRBJ2-1,-,CASSSRAILDEQFF,TGTGCCAGCAGCTCCCGGGCCATTTTGGATGAGCAGTTCTTC
TRBV14,-,TRBJ2-1,TRBD2,CASSQDWGGQFF,TGTGCCAGCAGCCAAGATTGGGGGGGGCAGTTCTTC
TRBV20-1,few,TRBJ2-7,TRBD1,CSARTPGTGGFEQYF,TGCAGTGCTAGAACCCCGGGGACAGGGGGATTCGAGCAGTACTTC
TRBV7-9,once,TRBJ2-7,-,CASSYLASGSYEQYF,TGTGCCAGCAGCTATTTGGCGAGCGGCTCCTACGAGCAGTACTTC
TRBV4-2,-,TRBJ2-7,TRBD1,CASSQGTGTTYEQYF,TGTGCCAGCAGCCAAGGGACAGGGACGACCTACGAGCAGTACTTC
TRBV28,few,TRBJ1-3,TRBD1,CASSPPGGISGNTIYF,TGTGCCAGCAGTCCTCCAGGGGGGATCTCTGGAAACACCATATATTTT
TRBV7-4,-,TRBJ2-1,TRBD2,CASSPSPGLGDGEQFF,TGTGCCAGCAGCCCTAGCCCGGGACTAGGAGACGGTGAGCAGTTCTTC
TRBV28,medium-sized,TRBJ1-4,TRBD1,CASTPGTVDEKLFF,TGTGCCAGCACCCCCGGGACAGTGGATGAAAAACTGTTTTTT
TRBV9,few,TRBJ2-3,-,CASSAFGTDTQYF,TGTGCCAGCAGCGCCTTCGGCACAGATACGCAGTATTTT
TRBV7-9,many,TRBJ2-1,-,CASSSQLGGSWDNEQFF,TGTGCCAGCAGCTCCCAGTTGGGTGGTTCGTGGGACAATGAGCAGTTCTTC
TRBV19,-,TRBJ2-1,-,CASSEGGGNEQFF,TGTGCCAGTAGTGAGGGGGGGGGCAATGAGCAGTTCTTC
TRBV20-1,few,TRBJ2-1,-,CSARVLTSNEQFF,TGCAGTGCTAGAGTGTTAACTAGCAATGAGCAGTTCTTC
TRBV6-5,many,TRBJ2-1,-,CASSFGANEQFF,TGTGCCAGCAGTTTTGGGGCAAACGAGCAGTTCTTC
TRBV7-9,few,TRBJ1-5,TRBD1,CASSHRGDNQPQHF,TGTGCCAGCAGCCACAGGGGGGACAATCAGCCCCAGCATTTT
TRBV2,many,TRBJ2-7,-,CASSESTLAGSYEQYF,TGTGCCAGCAGTGAAAGTACACTAGCTGGTTCCTACGAGCAGTACTTC
TRBV7-6,-,TRBJ2-2,TRBD1,CASSLGPLTGDIGELFF,TGTGCCAGCAGCTTAGGCCCACTGACAGGGGATATCGGGGAGCTGTTTTTT
TRBV12-3/TRBV12-4,few,TRBJ2-5,TRBD2,CASSASGTLEETQYF,TGTGCCAGCAGTGCGAGCGGGACGCTGGAAGAGACCCAGTACTTC
TRBV7-3,few,TRBJ1-5,TRBD1,CASSPGTANQPQHF,TGTGCCAGCAGCCCAGGGACAGCTAATCAGCCCCAGCATTTT
TRBV7-8,many,TRBJ2-2,-,CASEVGVEGTGELFF,TGTGCCAGCGAGGTTGGGGTAGAGGGCACCGGGGAGCTGTTTTTT
TRBV7-2,-,TRBJ1-4,TRBD1,CASSLGGTDHNEKLFF,TGTGCCAGCAGCTTAGGTGGGACAGATCATAATGAAAAACTGTTTTTT
TRBV5-6,-,TRBJ2-7,-,CASSLSGKRYEQYF,TGTGCCAGCAGCTTGTCAGGGAAGAGGTACGAGCAGTACTTC
TRBV12-5,-,TRBJ1-5,-,CASGFGGREQPQHF,TGTGCTAGTGGTTTCGGTGGGAGGGAGCAGCCCCAGCATTTT
TRBV7-6,-,TRBJ2-3,TRBD2,CAVLAGNGDTQCF,TGTGCCGTGCTAGCGGGGAACGGGGATACGCAGTGTTTT
TRBV7-9,-,TRBJ1-3,-,CASSPPVANTIYF,TGTGCCAGCAGCCCCCCGGTCGCAAACACCATATATTTT
TRBV7-8,few,TRBJ1-1,-,CASSLGPAAEAFF,TGTGCCAGCAGCTTAGGGCCGGCGGCTGAAGCTTTCTTT
TRBV29-1,few,TRBJ2-3,TRBD1,CSVPGQITDTQYF,TGCAGCGTTCCGGGACAGATCACAGATACGCAGTATTTT
TRBV5-6,-,TRBJ2-1,-,CASSLYTAGGEQFF,TGTGCCAGCAGCTTATATACCGCGGGCGGGGAGCAGTTCTTC
TRBV27,few,TRBJ2-3,-,CASSSHPPTDTQYF,TGTGCCAGCAGTTCCCATCCTCCCACAGATACGCAGTATTTT
TRBV2,-,TRBJ2-4,-,CASSGQLLGIQYF,TGTGCCAGCAGTGGGCAGCTACTTGGCATTCAGTACTTC
TRBV12-3/TRBV12-4,-,TRBJ2-1,TRBD1,CASSQDRLRVNEQFF,TGTGCCAGCAGTCAGGACAGGTTAAGGGTCAATGAGCAGTTCTTC
TRBV29-1,-,TRBJ1-1,-,CSVGGPSPEAFF,TGCAGCGTTGGGGGGCCAAGCCCTGAAGCTTTCTTT
TRBV5-4,-,TRBJ2-1,TRBD2,CASSVGTSEQFF,TGTGCCAGCAGCGTCGGGACTAGTGAGCAGTTCTTC
TRBV24-1,few,TRBJ2-1,-,CATSDGYNEQFF,TGTGCCACCAGTGATGGGTACAATGAGCAGTTCTTC
TRBV12-5,many,TRBJ1-2,-,CASGLYQGIYGYTF,TGTGCTAGTGGTTTGTATCAGGGGATCTATGGCTACACCTTC
TRBV6-2/TRBV6-3,few,TRBJ1-1,-,CASSYVANTEAFF,TGTGCCAGCAGTTATGTTGCGAACACTGAAGCTTTCTTT
TRBV19,-,TRBJ1-1,-,CASIGTSNTEAFF,TGTGCCAGTATCGGGACATCGAACACTGAAGCTTTCTTT
TRBV18,-,TRBJ2-5,-,CASSPRFNPGETQYF,TGTGCCAGCTCACCAAGATTTAACCCTGGTGAGACCCAGTACTTC
TRBV7-8,many,TRBJ1-2,TRBD1,CASSTLRGQGVDLYGYTF,TGTGCCAGCAGCACCCTAAGAGGACAGGGGGTAGATCTTTATGGCTACACCTTC
TRBV20-1,-,TRBJ2-5,TRBD2,CSATWSGGGRETQYF,TGCAGTGCTACGTGGAGCGGGGGGGGGCGAGAGACCCAGTACTTC
TRBV27,-,TRBJ1-2,TRBD1,CASSPGTAVYGYTF,TGTGCCAGCAGTCCCGGGACAGCTGTCTATGGCTACACCTTC
TRBV7-8,many,TRBJ1-1,-,CASSLSGDTEAFF,TGTGCCAGCAGCTTATCAGGGGACACTGAAGCTTTCTTT
TRBV7-8,-,TRBJ2-1,-,CASSTTSFGYNEQFF,TGTGCCAGCAGCACTACTAGCTTTGGGTACAATGAGCAGTTCTTC
TRBV20-1,-,TRBJ1-1,-,CSARPTGNTEAFF,TGCAGTGCTAGACCGACAGGGAACACTGAAGCTTTCTTT
TRBV20-1,-,TRBJ2-3,TRBD2,CSARDPLAGGRTDTQYF,TGCAGTGCTAGAGATCCCCTAGCGGGGGGGCGCACAGATACGCAGTATTTT